This TCR beta chain emerged from a study of blood T cells in healthy people across ages. Study-level points and caveats: A strong correlation between TCR beta diversity and naive T cell percentage was seen.

The donors, all healthy, were Caucasians living in Russia, aged about 6 to 100. Every donor provided around 9.3 milliliters of peripheral blood. Germline V gene sequence: CDR1 MNHEY, CDR2 SVGAGI. The CDR3 contains 11 residues. A J-beta primer mix and a sample-barcoded 5' primer were used in a second PCR of roughly 6 to 11 cycles. TCRdb itself ran the 5' RACE reads through MiXCR, one entry per CDR3 protein. Of some 850,000 distinct CDR3 sequences in the sample, approximately 24% were seen once. Concerning this clonotype itself: The antigen is unknown.

These data were also filed under a second study, of T cells of mothers and their children. As that study records: Amplification in the second PCR used the M1S primer, which added sample barcodes and 2-4 random nucleotides.

The origin of this receptor is a boy between 10 and 17 years old in good health. Sequencing was performed on blood. The chain joins TRBV6-5 to TRBJ2-7; D perhaps matches TRBD1 (7 bases). CDR3 nucleotides: TGTGCGACGGAGGGGGCGAACGAGCAGTACTTC. Translating gives CATEGANEQYF.